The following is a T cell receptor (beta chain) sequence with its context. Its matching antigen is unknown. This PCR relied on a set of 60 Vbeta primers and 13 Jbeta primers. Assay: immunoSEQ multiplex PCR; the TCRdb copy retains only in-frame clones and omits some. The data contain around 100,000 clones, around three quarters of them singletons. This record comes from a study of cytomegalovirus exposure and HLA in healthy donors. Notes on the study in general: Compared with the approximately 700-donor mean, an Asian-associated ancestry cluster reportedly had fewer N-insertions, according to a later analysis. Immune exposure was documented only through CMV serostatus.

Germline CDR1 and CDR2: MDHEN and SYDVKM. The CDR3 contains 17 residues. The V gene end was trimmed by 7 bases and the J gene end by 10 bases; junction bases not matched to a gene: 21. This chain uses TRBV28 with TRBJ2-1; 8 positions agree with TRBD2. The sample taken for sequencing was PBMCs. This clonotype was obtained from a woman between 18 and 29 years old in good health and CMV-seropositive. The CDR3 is CASTLGLGLVGREEQFF. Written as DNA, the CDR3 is TGTGCCAGCACCCTGGGGCTGGGACTAGTAGGAAGGGAAGAGCAGTTCTTC.